The 9 T cell receptor beta chains presented below share a single source sample, sequenced in a study of blood T cell repertoires in COVID-19. Generated by immunoSEQ multiplex PCR, the TCRdb table keeps only in-frame clones and is missing some. The sample consists of around 190,000 clones, about 88% of them appearing once. Sequencing input: PBMCs or T cells enriched from blood (not recorded which). All receptors derive from a woman in her 30s who had recovered from COVID-19.

This clone was found once. The chain is built from TRBV6-5 and TRBJ2-7; 8 bases are shared with TRBD1. Germline values: CDR1 MNHEY, CDR2 SVGAGI. V trimming: 5 bases; J trimming: 3 bases; junction bases outside the gene matches: 9. This CDR3 has 15 residues. CDR3 in DNA: TGTGCCAGCAGTCCCGGACAGGGCATTGGCTACGAGCAGTACGTC. Encoded protein: CASSPGQGIGYEQYV.

The chain employs TRBV6-5 and TRBJ1-2; 8 bases are shared with TRBD1. This CDR3 region has 14 residues. The V segment lost 6 bases and the J segment 3 bases; nucleotides outside the gene matches: 6. Germline values: CDR1 MNHEY, CDR2 SVGAGI. DNA for the CDR3: TGTGCCAGCAGAGCAGGGGGCACGGACTATGGCTACACCTTC. It encodes CASRAGGTDYGYTF.

The rearrangement uses TRBV7-9 and TRBJ2-3, with unresolved D. Trimming pared 2 bases from V and 0 bases from J, leaving 3 bases between. The germline CDR1 and CDR2 sequences are SEHNR and FQNEAQ (reference sequence). This CDR3 contains 13 residues. Written as DNA, the CDR3 is TGTGCCAGCAGCTTACTCAGCACAGATACGCAGTATTTT. Amino acid sequence: CASSLLSTDTQYF.

V is TRBV15 and J is TRBJ1-6; D possibly corresponds to TRBD1 (5 bases). Germline-derived CDR1 and CDR2 are LNHNV and YYDKDF (reference sequence). Trimming took 3 bases from V and 10 from J, leaving 13 bases between them. The CDR3 consists of 14 residues. The CDR3: CATSRSGDQSPLHF. The CDR3 DNA reads as TGTGCCACCAGCAGGTCGGGGGACCAATCACCCCTCCACTTT.

This clone appeared a single time. The gene calls are TRBV28 and TRBJ2-5; 10 nucleotides align to TRBD2. This CDR3 spans 15 amino acids. V dropped 4 bases and J dropped 4; count of bases not matched to a gene: 6. Per the germline V gene, CDR1 is MDHEN and CDR2 is SYDVKM. The CDR3 region is CASSYLAGAGETQYF. Here the CDR3 DNA reads TGTGCCAGCAGTTACCTAGCGGGGGCCGGAGAGACCCAGTACTTC. Using reference TRBV28 and TRBJ2-5 for the parts outside the CDR3, the full variable domain is DVKVTQSSRYLVKRTGEKVFLECVQDMDHENMFWYRQDPGLGLRLIYFSYDVKMKEKGDIPEGYSVSREKKERFSLILESASTNQTSMYLCASSYLAGAGETQYFGPGTRLLVL.

The chain joins TRBV7-9 to TRBJ1-5, with a tentative D call TRBD1 (5 bases). The germline V and J ends were trimmed by 0 bases and 5 bases, with 11 bases remaining between them. The CDR3 is 15 residues long. Germline CDR1 reads SEHNR; CDR2 reads FQNEAQ (reference sequence). Here the CDR3 DNA reads TGTGCCAGCAGCTTAGCCAGGGAACCTGATCAGCCCCAGCATTTT. Translation: CASSLAREPDQPQHF.

The gene calls are TRBV6-5 and TRBJ2-5; D uncertain. V was shortened by 6 bases and J by 3 bases, with 14 bases between the two germline ends. The CDR3 contains 14 residues. Per germline, CDR1 MNHEY and CDR2 SVGAGI. CDR3 DNA: TGTGCCAGCAGCCACAGTCAAGGAAAAGAGACCCAGTACTTC. This sequence encodes CASSHSQGKETQYF.

The V gene is TRBV19, the J gene TRBJ1-5, with 8 bases identical to TRBD1. J lost 3 bases, V lost 5 bases, and 9 bases had no gene match. The CDR3 extends over 16 amino acids. Germline CDR1 is LNHDA and CDR2 is SQIVND (reference sequence). CDR3 residues: CASSLVGQGYNQPQHF. As DNA, the CDR3 is TGTGCCAGTAGTCTCGTAGGACAGGGATACAATCAGCCCCAGCATTTT.

This chain uses TRBV3-1 (or the pseudogene TRBV3-2) with TRBJ1-1, with 7 bases lining up with TRBD1. CDR3 length: 17 residues. The J segment lost 3 bases and the V segment lost 6 bases, leaving 16 bases of the junction unmatched. CDR1 and CDR2 from the germline V gene are LGHDT and YNNKEL (reference sequence). Here the CDR3 DNA reads TGTGCCAGCAGACAGGGGAGCCTTCGCCTCCTTCACACTGAAGCTTTCTTT. It codes for CASRQGSLRLLHTEAFF.